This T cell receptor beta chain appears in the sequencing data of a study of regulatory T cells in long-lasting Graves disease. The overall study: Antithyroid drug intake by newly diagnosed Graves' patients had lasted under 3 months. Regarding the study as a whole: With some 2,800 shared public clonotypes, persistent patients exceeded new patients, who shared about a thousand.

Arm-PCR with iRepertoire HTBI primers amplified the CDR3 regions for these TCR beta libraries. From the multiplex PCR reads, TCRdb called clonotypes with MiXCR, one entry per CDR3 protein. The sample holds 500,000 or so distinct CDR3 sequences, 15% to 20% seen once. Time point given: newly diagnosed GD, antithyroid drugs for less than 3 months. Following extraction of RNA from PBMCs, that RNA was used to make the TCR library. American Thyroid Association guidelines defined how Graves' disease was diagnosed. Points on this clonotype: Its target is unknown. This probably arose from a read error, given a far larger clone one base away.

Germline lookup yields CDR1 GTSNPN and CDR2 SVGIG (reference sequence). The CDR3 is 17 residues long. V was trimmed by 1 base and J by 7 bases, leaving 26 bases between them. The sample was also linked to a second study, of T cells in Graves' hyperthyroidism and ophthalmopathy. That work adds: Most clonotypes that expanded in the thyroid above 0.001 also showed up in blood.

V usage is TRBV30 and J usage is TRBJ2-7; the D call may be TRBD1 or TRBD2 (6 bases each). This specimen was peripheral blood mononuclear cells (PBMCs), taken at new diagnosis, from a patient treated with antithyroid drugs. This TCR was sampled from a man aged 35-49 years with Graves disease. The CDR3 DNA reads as TGTGCCTGGAGTGGCGTGGGGGGCCCAAGCTCCTACAATGAGCAGTACTTC. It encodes CAWSGVGGPSSYNEQYF.